These 5 T cell receptor beta chains originate from one sample sequenced in a study of blood T cell repertoires in COVID-19 (dated by TCRdb to about 2020). Library generation was performed with the immunoSEQ multiplex PCR assay. In TCRdb, the immuneACCESS table is reduced to in-frame sequences with V and J assigned. These tables do not hold every clone; where another copy was compared, an unresolved V gene accounts for under half, and the others remain unexplained. The sample data list about 380,000 clones, and more than 75% of these were observed just once. Approximately 1.2% of the sample is taken by the ten largest. What was sequenced was PBMCs or T cells enriched from blood (not recorded which). These receptors were obtained from a woman aged 18 to 35 who had recovered from COVID-19.

The chain carries TRBV10-3 and TRBJ1-2; 8 positions agree with TRBD1. Germline V gene lookup returns CDR1 ENHRY and CDR2 SYGVKD. V gave up 4 bases and J gave up 6 bases; unmatched junction bases: 13. CDR3 length: 16 amino acids. In DNA form, the CDR3 reads TGTGCCATCAGTGGTCTCGGGGACAGGAAAGGGGATGGCTACACCTTC. Residues: CAISGLGDRKGDGYTF.

Here the CDR3 reads CASSQRGVGAEAFF. The CDR3 DNA follows: TGTGCCAGCAGTCAGCGGGGAGTTGGGGCTGAAGCTTTCTTT. The chain uses TRBV27 and TRBJ1-1; D uncertain. Trimming left V 5 bases short and J 6 bases short, with 16 bases between. This CDR3 region has 14 residues. Germline CDR1 MNHEY, CDR2 SMNVEV (reference sequence).

The rearrangement links TRBV6-5 to TRBJ1-6, with TRBD1 as a possible D gene (6 bases). Germline-derived CDR1 and CDR2 are MNHEY and SVGAGI. V was pared by 6 bases and J by 10 bases, with 19 bases between. This CDR3 region has 15 residues. The CDR3 DNA follows: TGTGCCAGCAGCTGGCGGGGGGGGCGGCGCTCACCCCTCCACTTT. Its translation: CASSWRGGRRSPLHF.

The chain couples TRBV19 to TRBJ2-1; perhaps TRBD1 as D (6 bases). The CDR3 runs to 13 residues. The germline gives CDR1 LNHDA, CDR2 SQIVND (reference sequence). V lost 1 base to trimming and J lost 9 bases, with 10 bases between them. The CDR3 coding sequence is TGTGCCAGTAGTATAGTACAGGGCAGTGAGCAGTTCTTC. Its translation is CASSIVQGSEQFF.

The chain combines TRBV3-1 (or the pseudogene TRBV3-2) with TRBJ2-1, with 10 positions matching TRBD2. Germline CDR1 is LGHDT and CDR2 is YNNKEL (reference sequence). The CDR3 totals 16 residues. J was trimmed by 7 bases and V by 4 bases; bases with no gene match: 10. The CDR3 spells CASSPSVAGGGNEQFF. The CDR3 DNA sequence: TGTGCCAGCAGCCCCTCAGTAGCGGGGGGCGGTAATGAGCAGTTCTTC.